This T cell receptor (beta chain) appears in the sequencing data of a study of blood T cell repertoires in COVID-19. Across the whole study: Material from acute and convalescent COVID-19 was sourced from the United States, Italy and Spain. Sources were T cells, B-cell-depleted T cells, or PBMCs; the material itself was cDNA or gDNA.

Profiling relied on immunoSEQ multiplex PCR, and the TCRdb table lists in-frame clones only, not all of them. The sample holds fewer than 250,000 clones, around nine tenths seen once. Germline CDR1 is MDHEN and CDR2 is SYDVKM. V was clipped by 2 bases and J by 5 bases; unmatched bases: 5. This CDR3 region has 15 residues. Sequencing used peripheral blood. The gene calls are TRBV28 and TRBJ1-4; 7 bases line up with TRBD1. This receptor was identified in a man aged 60 to 75 with acute or convalescent COVID-19. This CDR3 reads CASSLEGALNEKLFF. The CDR3 nucleotides are TGTGCCAGCAGTTTAGAGGGGGCGCTGAATGAAAAACTGTTTTTT.